This TCR beta chain is drawn from a study of blood T cell repertoires in COVID-19. Study-level background: T cells, B-cell-depleted T cells, or PBMCs provided the cDNA or gDNA that served as material.

CDR1 is LGHDT, CDR2 YNNKEL, per germline (reference sequence). The length of the CDR3 is 13 residues. Trimming stripped 1 base from V and 8 bases from J, with 10 bases between. Enrolled during active infection, Seattle patients were then followed longitudinally. Authors' processing steps: How many nucleated cells were present was estimated from reference gene primer amplification. Sequencing used immunoSEQ multiplex PCR; TCRdb keeps in-frame clones, though not all of them. V, J and clone size reflect that table, while D and trimming were determined from the DNA. The profile covers roughly 190,000 clones, with around 95% appearing a single time and 0.76% taken by the ten largest.

The chain couples TRBV3-1 (or the pseudogene TRBV3-2) to TRBJ2-3, with a tentative D call TRBD2 (5 bases). Sequenced sample: peripheral blood. The source is a man aged 30 to 45 with COVID-19, enrolled during active disease. CDR3 nucleotide sequence: TGTGCCAGCAGCCAAGGACATGAGGGTACGCAGTATTTT. The encoded protein is CASSQGHEGTQYF.